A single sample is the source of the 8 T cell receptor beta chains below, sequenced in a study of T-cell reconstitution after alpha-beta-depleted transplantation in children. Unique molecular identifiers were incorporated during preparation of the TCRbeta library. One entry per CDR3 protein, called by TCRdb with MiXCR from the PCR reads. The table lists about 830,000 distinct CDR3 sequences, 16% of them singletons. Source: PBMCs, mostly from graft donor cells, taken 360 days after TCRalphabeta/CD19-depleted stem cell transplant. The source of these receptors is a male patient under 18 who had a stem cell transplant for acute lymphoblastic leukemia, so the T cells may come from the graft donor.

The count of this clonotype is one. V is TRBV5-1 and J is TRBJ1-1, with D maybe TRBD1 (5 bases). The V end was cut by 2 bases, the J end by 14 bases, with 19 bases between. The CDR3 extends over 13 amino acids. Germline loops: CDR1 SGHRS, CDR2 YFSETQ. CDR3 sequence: CASSFPSTGQAFF. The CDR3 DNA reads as TGCGCCAGCAGCTTCCCCTCAACAGGCCAGGCCTTCTTT.

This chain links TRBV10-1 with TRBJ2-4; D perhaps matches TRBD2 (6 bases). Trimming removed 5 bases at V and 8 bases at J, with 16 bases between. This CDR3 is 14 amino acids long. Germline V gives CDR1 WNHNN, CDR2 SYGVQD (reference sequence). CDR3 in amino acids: CASSKSGLQDIQYF. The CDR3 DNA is TGCGCCAGCAGTAAGAGCGGGCTCCAAGACATTCAGTACTTC.

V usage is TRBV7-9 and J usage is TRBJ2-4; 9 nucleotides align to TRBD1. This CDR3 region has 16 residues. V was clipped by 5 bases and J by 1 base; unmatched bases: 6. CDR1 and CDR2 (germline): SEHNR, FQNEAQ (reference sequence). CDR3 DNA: TGTGCCAGCAGCCCGAGGACAGGGGAGGCCAAAAACATTCAGTACTTC. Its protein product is CASSPRTGEAKNIQYF.

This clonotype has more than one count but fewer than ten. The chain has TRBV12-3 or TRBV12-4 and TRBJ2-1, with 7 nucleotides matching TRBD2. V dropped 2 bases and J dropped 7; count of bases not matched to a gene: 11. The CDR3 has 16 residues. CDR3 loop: CASSLNLAALGNEQFF. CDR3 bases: TGTGCCAGCAGTTTAAACCTAGCGGCCCTTGGTAATGAGCAGTTCTTC.

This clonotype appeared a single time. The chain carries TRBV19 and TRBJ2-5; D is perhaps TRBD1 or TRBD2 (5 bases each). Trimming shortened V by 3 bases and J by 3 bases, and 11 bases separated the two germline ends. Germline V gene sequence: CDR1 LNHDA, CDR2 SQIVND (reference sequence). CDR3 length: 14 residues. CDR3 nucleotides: TGTGCCAGTAGTATCGGGGACCCCGAAGAGACCCAGTACTTC. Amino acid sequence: CASSIGDPEETQYF.

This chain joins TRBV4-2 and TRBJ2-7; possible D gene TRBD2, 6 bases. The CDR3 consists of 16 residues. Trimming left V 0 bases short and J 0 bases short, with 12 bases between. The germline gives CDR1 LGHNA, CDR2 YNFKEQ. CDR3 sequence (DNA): TGTGCCAGCAGCCAAGAATTAGCGGAGAGCTCCTACGAGCAGTACTTC. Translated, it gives CASSQELAESSYEQYF.

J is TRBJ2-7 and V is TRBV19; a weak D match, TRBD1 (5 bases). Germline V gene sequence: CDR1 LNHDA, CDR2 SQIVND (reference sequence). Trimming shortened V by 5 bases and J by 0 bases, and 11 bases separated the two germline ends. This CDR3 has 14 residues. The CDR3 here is CASSSTVGSYEQYF. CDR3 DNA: TGTGCCAGTAGTTCGACAGTCGGCTCCTACGAGCAGTACTTC.

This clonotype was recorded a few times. CDR3 in amino acids: CASSLRRDRVQETQYF. For the CDR3, the DNA is TGTGCCAGCAGCTTAAGAAGGGACAGGGTACAAGAGACCCAGTACTTC. The rearrangement links TRBV7-9 to TRBJ2-5; 9 bases agree with TRBD1. Per the germline V gene, CDR1 is SEHNR and CDR2 is FQNEAQ (reference sequence). With 2 bases clipped from V and 2 bases from J, the junction kept 6 bases outside the gene matches. CDR3 size: 16 residues.